The 27 T cell receptor beta chains below were found in one sample sequenced in a study of cytomegalovirus exposure and HLA in healthy donors. Repertoires were generated with immunoSEQ multiplex PCR, while TCRdb's copy carries only in-frame clones and drops some. The profile shows 300,000 to 400,000 clones, 80% to 90% of them singletons. The sample comprised PBMCs. The receptors here all came from a woman younger than 30 in good health and CMV-seronegative.

The rearrangement uses TRBV6-5 and TRBJ1-5, with TRBD1 matching over 7 bases. The germline CDR1 and CDR2 sequences are MNHEY and SVGAGI. The CDR3 contains 15 residues. The trim removed 6 bases at V and 2 bases at J, leaving 7 bases unmatched. The DNA for the CDR3 is TGTGCCAGCAGCCGCAACAGGGGCGGCAATCAGCCCCAGCATTTT. Its protein product is CASSRNRGGNQPQHF.

Remarks on this clone: Other DNA variants within this sample encode the same CDR3. The J gene is TRBJ2-3, the V gene TRBV5-4, with 7 nucleotides matching TRBD1. The CDR3 covers 15 residues. The V gene end was trimmed by 0 bases and the J gene end by 2 bases; junction bases not matched to a gene: 3. Germline values: CDR1 SGHNT, CDR2 YYREEE (reference sequence). CDR3 in amino acids: CASSLGGGLTDTQYF. In DNA, the CDR3 is TGTGCCAGCAGCTTGGGAGGGGGCCTCACAGATACGCAGTATTTT.

The rearrangement links TRBV9 to TRBJ2-7, with 9 bases fitting TRBD2. In germline, CDR1 is SGDLS, CDR2 YYNGEE. The ends lost 0 bases at V and 5 bases at J; junction bases unmatched: 12. The CDR3 length is 17 residues. The CDR3 protein is CASSVAPVGLAGHEQYF. The CDR3 DNA follows: TGTGCCAGCAGCGTAGCACCGGTGGGGCTAGCGGGGCACGAGCAGTACTTC.

The chain uses TRBV10-2 and TRBJ1-2; 11 bases agree with TRBD1. The V gene's germline CDR1 is WSHSY and CDR2 SAAADI. J gave up 8 bases and V 4 bases, and 12 bases lay outside the gene matches. The CDR3 contains 16 residues. The CDR3 is CASSAGTGGAAAGYTF. DNA for the CDR3: TGCGCCAGCAGTGCCGGGACAGGGGGAGCTGCGGCGGGCTACACCTTC.

The table lists this clone with a count of one. The V and J genes are TRBV10-3 and TRBJ1-2, with 7 bases lining up with TRBD1. The CDR3 runs to 14 residues. Germline assignment: CDR1 ENHRY and CDR2 SYGVKD. V gave up 2 bases and J gave up 6 bases; unmatched junction bases: 6. In DNA form, the CDR3 reads TGTGCCATCAGTGAGGCCGGGACAGCTGATGGCTACACCTTC. Translated: CAISEAGTADGYTF.

The genes are TRBV11-2 and TRBJ2-7; 8 bases align to TRBD2. V shed 2 bases and J 4 bases; nucleotides not matched to a gene: 4. From germline, CDR1 is SGHAT and CDR2 FQNNGV. The CDR3 has 14 residues. CDR3 loop: CASSLREGGYEQYF. CDR3 DNA: TGTGCCAGCAGCTTACGGGAGGGCGGGTACGAGCAGTACTTC.

This clone was recorded a few times. The chain recombines TRBV30 with TRBJ2-7; tentatively, D is TRBD2 (6 bases). V was clipped by 2 bases and J by 7 bases, with 12 bases between them. Per the germline V gene, CDR1 is GTSNPN and CDR2 is SVGIG (reference sequence). The CDR3 runs to 12 residues. This chain's CDR3 is CAWSPTGLEQYF. CDR3 DNA: TGTGCCTGGAGTCCTACCGGACTAGAGCAGTACTTC.

This clone was recorded a few times. The rearrangement links TRBV13 to TRBJ1-1; no firm D call. V lost 10 bases and J lost 8, with 23 bases in between. CDR3 length: 14 amino acids. Germline lookup yields CDR1 PRHDT and CDR2 FYEKMQ (reference sequence). The CDR3 region is CANLRFWKGDEAFF. For the CDR3, the DNA is TGTGCCAATCTCAGGTTTTGGAAGGGAGACGAAGCTTTCTTT.

The chain couples TRBV7-9 to TRBJ2-3; D call uncertain. CDR1 and CDR2 (germline): SEHNR, FQNEAQ (reference sequence). With 5 bases removed from V and 6 bases from J, the gap between germline ends came to 21 bases. The CDR3 sequence is 16 residues long. In DNA form, the CDR3 reads TGTGCCAGCAGCCCCTCCGCCCCCCCGGTCTCGGATACGCAGTATTTT. Translation: CASSPSAPPVSDTQYF.

The chain recombines TRBV29-1 with TRBJ2-7; possible D gene TRBD2, 5 bases. The CDR3 extends over 13 amino acids. Germline-derived CDR1 and CDR2 are SQVTM and ANQGSEA. V lost 5 bases and J 0 bases, leaving 11 bases between the germline ends. As DNA, the CDR3 is TGCAGCGTTCTCAGCGGCTCCTCCTACGAGCAGTACTTC. Translating gives CSVLSGSSYEQYF.

CDR3 coding DNA: TGTGCCTGGAGCGCGAGACTAGCGGGGGGGGATACGCAGTATTTT. Amino acid sequence: CAWSARLAGGDTQYF. The chain recombines TRBV30 with TRBJ2-3, with 14 bases identical to TRBD2. The CDR3 consists of 15 residues. CDR1 GTSNPN and CDR2 SVGIG come from the germline V gene (reference sequence). Germline trimming cut 3 bases from V and 6 bases from J; bases unmatched to any gene: 5.

DNA of the CDR3: TGTGCCAGCAGCTTATTAACTGAAGCTTTCTTT. Protein: CASSLLTEAFF. The V call is TRBV11-1, the J call TRBJ1-1; D unclear. The germline V and J ends were trimmed by 2 bases and 5 bases, with 3 bases remaining between them. This CDR3 comprises 11 residues. Looked up from germline, CDR1 is SGHAT and CDR2 is FQDESV (reference sequence). Full variable domain (missing parts from reference TRBV11-1 and TRBJ1-1): EAEVAQSPRYKITEKSQAVAFWCDPISGHATLYWYRQILGQGPELLVQFQDESVVDDSQLPKDRFSAERLKGVDSTLKIQPAELGDSAMYLCASSLLTEAFFGQGTRLTVV.

This rearrangement joins TRBV5-1 to TRBJ2-2, with a possible D match to TRBD1 (6 bases). The CDR3 is 15 residues long. Between the trimmed V and J ends, which lost 2 bases and 5 bases, there was a span of 13 bases. Germline-derived CDR1 and CDR2 are SGHRS and YFSETQ. The chain's CDR3 is CASSLRQAGTGELFF. DNA for the CDR3: TGCGCCAGCAGCTTACGACAGGCAGGGACCGGGGAGCTGTTTTTT.

Details on this clone: Other nucleotide sequences from this sample produce the same CDR3. V usage is TRBV5-1 and J usage is TRBJ2-1, with 10 nucleotides matching TRBD2. The V gene's germline CDR1 is SGHRS and CDR2 YFSETQ. CDR3 length: 15 amino acids. Trimming removed 2 bases from V and 4 bases from J; junction bases left unmatched: 3. The CDR3 DNA sequence: TGCGCCAGCAGCTTAGGACTAGCGGATTACAATGAGCAGTTCTTC. This codes for CASSLGLADYNEQFF. The variable domain in full, with the rest retrieved from reference TRBV5-1 and TRBJ2-1, is KAGVTQTPRYLIKTRGQQVTLSCSPISGHRSVSWYQQTPGQGLQFLFEYFSETQRNKGNFPGRFSGRQFSNSRSEMNVSTLELGDSALYLCASSLGLADYNEQFFGPGTRLTVL.

Here the CDR3 DNA reads TGTGCCAGCAGTTTGCGCGACAGGGGGAGGAGGACCGGGGAGCTGTTTTTT. Its protein product is CASSLRDRGRRTGELFF. The genes are TRBV27 and TRBJ2-2; 9 bases are a match to TRBD1. The CDR3 covers 17 residues. With 3 bases clipped from V and 5 bases from J, the junction kept 10 bases outside the gene matches. CDR1 and CDR2 from the germline V gene are MNHEY and SMNVEV (reference sequence).

This chain links TRBV7-3 with TRBJ2-5; 8 nucleotides agree with TRBD1. The CDR3 totals 15 residues. The germline CDR1 and CDR2 sequences are SGHTA and FQGTGA. V lost 4 bases to trimming and J lost 1 base; unmatched junction nucleotides: 5. The CDR3 loop reads CASSSGTGIQETQYF. The CDR3 DNA sequence: TGTGCCAGCAGCTCCGGGACAGGTATCCAAGAGACCCAGTACTTC.

V usage is TRBV19 and J usage is TRBJ2-7; the match to TRBD1 covers 7 bases. Germline values: CDR1 LNHDA, CDR2 SQIVND (reference sequence). Losses at the gene ends were 6 bases for V and 2 bases for J; bases not matched to a gene: 16. There are 17 residues in the CDR3. The CDR3 coding sequence is TGTGCCAGTAGCCCGGGGTCGAAGGGACAGTCTCCCTACGAGCAGTACTTC. Residues: CASSPGSKGQSPYEQYF.

This clone came up a few times. This sequence joins TRBV27 and TRBJ1-5; TRBD1 matches 7 bases. Unmatched junction bases numbered 8, after V lost 6 bases and J lost 9 bases. CDR1 is MNHEY, CDR2 SMNVEV, per germline (reference sequence). CDR3 size: 13 residues. Written as DNA, the CDR3 is TGTGCCAGCAGCGGGGACAGCGTGAGGCCCCAGCATTTT. Its translation: CASSGDSVRPQHF.

The rearrangement joins TRBV28 to TRBJ1-5; the D is unclear. The germline V and J ends were trimmed by 9 bases and 1 base, with 10 bases remaining between them. In germline, CDR1 is MDHEN, CDR2 SYDVKM. CDR3 length: 13 amino acids. CDR3 region: CASHQESNQPQHF. The CDR3 DNA is TGTGCCAGTCACCAAGAGAGCAATCAGCCCCAGCATTTT.

This clone appeared a single time. The chain is built from TRBV20-1 and TRBJ1-2; no clear D. Germline lookup yields CDR1 DFQATT and CDR2 SNEGSKA (reference sequence). Trimming removed 3 bases from V and 7 bases from J, with 6 bases in between. CDR3 length equals 10 residues. CDR3 in amino acids: CSAREAGYTF. Here the CDR3 DNA reads TGCAGTGCTAGGGAGGCTGGCTACACCTTC.

The chain carries TRBV19 and TRBJ1-2; D perhaps matches TRBD1 (6 bases). Germline V gene data show CDR1 as LNHDA and CDR2 as SQIVND (reference sequence). CDR3 length equals 13 residues. V dropped 2 bases and J dropped 6 bases, with 10 bases sitting between them. Here the CDR3 reads CASSISTGHGYTF. The CDR3 DNA reads as TGTGCCAGTAGTATAAGCACAGGGCATGGCTACACCTTC.

V usage is TRBV28 and J usage is TRBJ1-1; weak D call: TRBD1 (6 bases). V gave up 3 bases and J gave up 0 bases, with 11 bases separating them. Germline lookup yields CDR1 MDHEN and CDR2 SYDVKM. The CDR3 runs 15 residues. This CDR3 is CASSFPRTVNTEAFF. The CDR3 DNA reads as TGTGCCAGCAGTTTCCCAAGGACAGTGAACACTGAAGCTTTCTTT. The full variable domain, completed using reference TRBV28 and TRBJ1-1, is DVKVTQSSRYLVKRTGEKVFLECVQDMDHENMFWYRQDPGLGLRLIYFSYDVKMKEKGDIPEGYSVSREKKERFSLILESASTNQTSMYLCASSFPRTVNTEAFFGQGTRLTVV.

The chain has TRBV4-1 and TRBJ1-3; possibly TRBD1 for D (5 bases). The CDR3 has 15 amino acids. Trimming shortened V by 6 bases and J by 1 base, and 13 bases separated the two germline ends. Germline CDR1 and CDR2: MGHRA and YSYEKL. CDR3 loop: CASRPIGASGNTIYF. CDR3 bases: TGCGCCAGCAGACCGATAGGGGCATCTGGAAACACCATATATTTT.

In its sample, this clone was seen a few times. The chain is built from TRBV9 and TRBJ1-1; no clear D gene. Trimming stripped 3 bases from V and 4 bases from J, with 7 bases between. CDR3 size: 12 residues. The V gene's germline CDR1 is SGDLS and CDR2 YYNGEE. CDR3 nucleotide sequence: TGTGCCAGCAGCGGCCCGGGCACTGAAGCTTTCTTT. Amino acids: CASSGPGTEAFF.

The chain is built from TRBV10-3 and TRBJ1-2, with 7 bases aligning to TRBD1. Germline V lookup: CDR1 ENHRY, CDR2 SYGVKD. The CDR3 consists of 13 residues. J was trimmed by 3 bases and V by 4 bases; bases with no gene match: 2. For the CDR3, the DNA is TGTGCCATCAGTGGGGACAGCTACTATGGCTACACCTTC. As protein: CAISGDSYYGYTF.

The V gene is TRBV7-8, the J gene TRBJ2-7; D call uncertain. Germline CDR1 and CDR2: SGHVS and FQNEAQ. The CDR3 has 16 residues. V lost 1 base to trimming and J lost 0 bases, with 13 bases between them. Written as DNA, the CDR3 is TGTGCCAGCAGCTTAGAATCCGCGGTCAGCTCCTACGAGCAGTACTTC. Its protein product is CASSLESAVSSYEQYF. Combining the CDR3 with reference TRBV7-8 and TRBJ2-7 gives the whole variable domain GAGVSQSPRYKVAKRGQDVALRCDPISGHVSLFWYQQALGQGPEFLTYFQNEAQLDKSGLPSDRFFAERPEGSVSTLKIQRTQQEDSAVYLCASSLESAVSSYEQYFGPGTRLTVT.

The rearrangement uses TRBV28 and TRBJ1-2; unclear D gene. CDR3 length: 13 amino acids. Trimming shortened V by 4 bases and J by 6 bases, and 12 bases separated the two germline ends. CDR1 and CDR2 from the germline V gene are MDHEN and SYDVKM. Here the CDR3 DNA reads TGTGCCAGCAGTTGGAGGAGGGTCCATGGCTACACCTTC. Encoded protein: CASSWRRVHGYTF.